These 12 T cell receptor beta chains originate from one sample sequenced in a study of patients and donors after allogeneic stem cell transplantation. TCRdb ran MiXCR on the RT-PCR reads and lists one entry per CDR3 protein. The sample contains 150,000 to 200,000 distinct CDR3 sequences, over 25% of which appear only once. Sequencing was carried out using blood, either unsorted or a sorted T cell fraction (not recorded which). These receptors all stem from a human donor who was either an allogeneic HSCT recipient or a stem cell or donor lymphocyte infusion donor (not recorded which). It is not recorded whose cells these are; they may come from a transplant donor.

The chain employs TRBV6-5 and TRBJ2-1; D is ambiguous. Trimming cost V 4 bases and J 7 bases, with 8 bases left between them. Germline CDR1 reads MNHEY; CDR2 reads SVGAGI. The CDR3 has 12 amino acids. The CDR3 DNA sequence: TGTGCCAGCAGTTTGAGTGAAAATGAGCAGTTCTTC. It translates to CASSLSENEQFF.

In its sample, this clonotype was seen many times. V and J are TRBV27 and TRBJ1-3, with D unresolved. The CDR3 totals 14 residues. The germline gives CDR1 MNHEY, CDR2 SMNVEV (reference sequence). V dropped 5 bases and J dropped 0 bases, with 8 bases sitting between them. The CDR3 loop is CASSPQGSGNTIYF. The CDR3 nucleotides read TGTGCCAGCAGTCCCCAAGGCTCTGGAAACACCATATATTTT.

The CDR3 DNA reads as TGTGCCAGCTCACCGAGACAGGGGACTACCTACGAGCAGTACTTC. Translating it yields CASSPRQGTTYEQYF. The chain recombines TRBV18 with TRBJ2-7; D might be TRBD1 (8 bases). This CDR3 contains 15 residues. Between the trimmed V and J ends, which lost 3 bases and 2 bases, there was a span of 14 bases. Germline V gene lookup returns CDR1 KGHSH and CDR2 LQKENI. Variable domain in full (rest from reference TRBV18 and TRBJ2-7): NAGVMQNPRHLVRRRGQEARLRCSPMKGHSHVYWYRQLPEEGLKFMVYLQKENIIDESGMPKERFSAEFPKEGPSILRIQQVVRGDSAAYFCASSPRQGTTYEQYFGPGTRLTVT.

This clonotype was counted between two and nine times. This rearrangement joins TRBV9 to TRBJ2-3; 8 nucleotides agree with TRBD2. Germline values: CDR1 SGDLS, CDR2 YYNGEE. The CDR3 loop spans 15 amino acids. V gave up 0 bases and J gave up 5 bases; unmatched junction bases: 5. CDR3 amino acids: CASSVDGRAGDTQYF. CDR3 sequence (DNA): TGTGCCAGCAGCGTAGACGGGAGGGCCGGAGATACGCAGTATTTT.

The V and J genes are TRBV5-6 and TRBJ2-1; D remains ambiguous. The CDR3 covers 13 residues. Germline-derived CDR1 and CDR2 are SGHDT and YYEEEE. The V gene lost 0 bases and the J gene lost 6 bases, with 7 bases spanning the gap. This CDR3 reads CASSLDYRNEQFF. CDR3 DNA: TGTGCCAGCAGCTTGGACTATCGCAATGAGCAGTTCTTC. The full variable domain, rest sourced from reference TRBV5-6 and TRBJ2-1, is DAGVTQSPTHLIKTRGQQVTLRCSPKSGHDTVSWYQQALGQGPQFIFQYYEEEERQRGNFPDRFSGHQFPNYSSELNVNALLLGDSALYLCASSLDYRNEQFFGPGTRLTVL.

The chain links TRBV20-1 to TRBJ2-7, with a possible D match to TRBD2 (5 bases). This CDR3 is 12 amino acids long. In germline, CDR1 is DFQATT, CDR2 SNEGSKA (reference sequence). The CDR3 DNA follows: TGCAGGGCGGGCGGGTCCTCCTACGAGCAGTACTTC. Translated, it gives CRAGGSSYEQYF.

J is TRBJ2-7 and V is TRBV6-5; 14 positions agree with TRBD2. V dropped 2 bases and J dropped 3; count of bases not matched to a gene: 0. Germline loops: CDR1 MNHEY, CDR2 SVGAGI. There are 15 residues in the CDR3. The CDR3 DNA reads TGTGCCAGCAGTTACGGACTAGCGGGAGGCTACGAGCAGTACTTC. This codes for CASSYGLAGGYEQYF.

A few counts support this clonotype. The chain uses TRBV7-3 and TRBJ1-1; no clear D. Trimming cost V 1 base and J 5 bases, with 8 bases left between them. Germline V lookup: CDR1 SGHTA, CDR2 FQGTGA. This CDR3 contains 13 residues. In DNA form, the CDR3 reads TGTGCCAGCAGCTTAAACCGCGGAACTGAAGCTTTCTTT. Encoded protein: CASSLNRGTEAFF.

This clonotype was detected many times. The V gene is TRBV20-1, the J gene TRBJ1-1, with no clear D. The CDR3 totals 13 residues. V was clipped by 3 bases and J by 4 bases, with 12 bases between them. Germline V gives CDR1 DFQATT, CDR2 SNEGSKA (reference sequence). In DNA, the CDR3 is TGCAGTGCTAGGCATTGGACGACCACTGAAGCTTTCTTT. The encoded protein is CSARHWTTTEAFF.

This chain joins TRBV5-1 and TRBJ2-7; no clear D gene. The CDR3 is 15 amino acids. Trimming cost V 0 bases and J 2 bases, with 12 bases left between them. CDR1 SGHRS and CDR2 YFSETQ come from the germline V gene. The CDR3 bases are TGCGCCAGCAGCTTGGACGGCAGTCAGACCTACGAGCAGTACTTC. It yields the protein CASSLDGSQTYEQYF. The full variable domain, with the rest looked up from reference TRBV5-1 and TRBJ2-7, is KAGVTQTPRYLIKTRGQQVTLSCSPISGHRSVSWYQQTPGQGLQFLFEYFSETQRNKGNFPGRFSGRQFSNSRSEMNVSTLELGDSALYLCASSLDGSQTYEQYFGPGTRLTVT.

This chain joins TRBV3-1 and TRBJ2-7; TRBD1 matches at 11 bases. The trim removed 4 bases at V and 6 bases at J, leaving 8 bases unmatched. CDR1 LGHDT and CDR2 YNNKEL come from the germline V gene (reference sequence). CDR3 size: 15 residues. This CDR3 reads CASSPIWTGGGEQYF. The CDR3 region has the DNA TGTGCCAGCAGCCCCATTTGGACAGGGGGCGGCGAGCAGTACTTC.

The chain couples TRBV15 to TRBJ2-2; tentative D call: TRBD1 (5 bases). The V gene's germline CDR1 is LNHNV and CDR2 YYDKDF (reference sequence). The CDR3 extends over 14 amino acids. Trimming took off 4 bases at V and 6 bases at J, with 12 bases between the two ends. CDR3 sequence reads: CATSTRQGAGELFF. In DNA form, the CDR3 reads TGTGCCACCAGCACGCGGCAGGGTGCCGGGGAGCTGTTTTTT. Drawing the rest from reference TRBV15 and TRBJ2-2, the complete variable domain is DAMVIQNPRYQVTQFGKPVTLSCSQTLNHNVMYWYQQKSSQAPKLLFHYYDKDFNNEADTPDNFQSRRPNTSFCFLDIRSPGLGDTAMYLCATSTRQGAGELFFGEGSRLTVL.